This TCR beta chain was sequenced in a study of blood T cell repertoires in COVID-19 (dated by TCRdb to about 2020). With regard to the full study: Samples from collaborators originated in the United States, Italy and Spain and spanned both the acute and convalescent phases of COVID-19. The material from the prospective study consisted of cDNA or gDNA derived from T cells, B-cell-depleted T cells, or PBMCs. Subjects who had been exposed to COVID-19, were actively infected with it, or had recovered from it provided the deeply sampled blood TCRbeta repertoires that made up the dataset. The repertoires were released in a freely available public database intended as a resource for research on the immune response to SARS-CoV-2. The samples were drawn from two sources: the first 160 participants of the ongoing ImmuneRACE study, and over 950 subjects contributed by 6 global collaborators. A de-identified subject ID, COVID-19 status, age in years and sex were almost always included in the sample metadata. Where available, HLA class I and class II types were obtained from metadata supplied by the sample provider rather than from assay-based typing. Broad study findings and their caveats: Clinical and demographic metadata were provided uncurated, with the amount varying by source and participant.

The V and J ends are trimmed by 1 base and 0 bases, leaving 13 bases between them. The CDR1 and CDR2 encoded by the germline V gene are ENHRY and SYGVKD. The CDR3 spans 18 residues, from the cysteine through the phenylalanine. The CDR3 DNA has 54 bases and is translated from base 1. Turning to this clone: This clone's antigen is unknown. Base qualities were left out, and no much larger clone turns up one base away.

TCRbeta CDR3 regions were amplified from genomic DNA by means of the immunoSEQ Assay, a bias-controlled multiplex PCR. Concerning the study's data processing: The number of nucleated cells in each sample was estimated from the amplification of reference gene primers within the assay. To quantify the absolute abundance of each unique TCRbeta CDR3 rearrangement, sequence reads were collapsed and filtered. Productive Simpson clonality was computed per sample as the square root of Simpson's diversity index over productive rearrangements. Sourced from immuneACCESS, this table was stored by TCRdb with only in-frame sequences that have V and J called. A share of the clones is absent; for the studies checked, an unresolved V gene accounts for under half, and the remainder has no known explanation. V, J and clone size were drawn from that table, and D and trimming were deduced from the DNA. Counted in this sample were approximately 300,000 clones; almost 90% of them appeared once. The ten largest clones represent about 11% of the sample.

At one collaborating source in Seattle, patients were enrolled during active infection and were followed longitudinally through the course of disease. Collaborating institutions collected whole blood in K2EDTA tubes following their own protocols. For TCRbeta analysis, collaborators shipped samples as frozen whole blood, isolated PBMCs, or DNA extracted from either of those sample types. Sequencing was performed on peripheral blood. This chain joins TRBV10-3 to TRBJ2-6; TRBD2 is a possible D gene, resting on 5 matching bases. This receptor was obtained from a woman in her twenties or thirties with COVID-19, enrolled during active disease. The nucleotide sequence is given as TGTGCCATCAGTGAGTTGTGGACTCGCGCCTCTGGGGCCAACGTCCTGACTTTC. Its coded protein is CAISELWTRASGANVLTF.